This T cell receptor (beta chain) was sequenced during a study of blood T cell repertoires in COVID-19. Study information: COVID-19 samples from acute and convalescent phases originated in the United States, Italy and Spain.

The CDR3 runs 13 residues. V trimming: 5 bases; J trimming: 8 bases; junction bases outside the gene matches: 8. Per the germline V gene, CDR1 is SGHTA and CDR2 is FQGTGA. This table comes from immunoSEQ multiplex PCR, and its TCRdb copy is limited to in-frame clones, with some not included. Altogether about 170,000 clones are present, 85% to 90% being singletons, with the ten largest covering around 2%. The rearrangement uses TRBV7-3 and TRBJ1-2; 7 positions agree with TRBD1. Material: peripheral blood. The TCR was taken from a middle-aged man who had recovered from COVID-19. CDR3 amino acids: CASSEGGAGGYTF. The CDR3 DNA reads TGTGCCAGCAGCGAAGGGGGCGCGGGGGGCTACACCTTC.